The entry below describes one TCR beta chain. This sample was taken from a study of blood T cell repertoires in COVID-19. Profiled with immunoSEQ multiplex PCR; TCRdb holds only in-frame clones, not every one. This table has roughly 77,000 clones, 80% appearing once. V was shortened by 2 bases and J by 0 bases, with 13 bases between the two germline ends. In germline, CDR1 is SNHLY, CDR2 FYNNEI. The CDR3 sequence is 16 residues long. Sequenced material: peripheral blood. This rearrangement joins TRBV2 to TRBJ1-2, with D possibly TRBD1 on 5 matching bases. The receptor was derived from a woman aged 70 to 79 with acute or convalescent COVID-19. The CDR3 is CASSESGIRANYGYTF. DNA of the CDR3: TGTGCCAGCAGTGAAAGCGGGATCAGGGCTAACTATGGCTACACCTTC.